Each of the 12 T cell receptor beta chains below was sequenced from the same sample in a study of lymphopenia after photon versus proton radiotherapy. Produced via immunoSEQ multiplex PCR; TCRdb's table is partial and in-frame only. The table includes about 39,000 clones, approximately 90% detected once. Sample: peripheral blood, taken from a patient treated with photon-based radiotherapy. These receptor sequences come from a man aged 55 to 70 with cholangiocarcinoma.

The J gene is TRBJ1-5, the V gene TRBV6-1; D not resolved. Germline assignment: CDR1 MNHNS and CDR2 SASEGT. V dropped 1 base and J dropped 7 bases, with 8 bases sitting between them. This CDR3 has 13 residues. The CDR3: CASSEVWEQPQHF. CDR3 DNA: TGTGCCAGCAGTGAAGTTTGGGAGCAGCCCCAGCATTTT.

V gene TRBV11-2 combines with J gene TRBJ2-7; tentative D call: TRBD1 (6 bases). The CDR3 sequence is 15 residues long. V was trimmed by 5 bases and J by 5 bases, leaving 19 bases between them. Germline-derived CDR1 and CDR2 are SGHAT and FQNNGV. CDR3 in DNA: TGTGCCAGCAGCCTCTTGGCAGGGGTCGGGAACGAGCAGTACTTC. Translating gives CASSLLAGVGNEQYF. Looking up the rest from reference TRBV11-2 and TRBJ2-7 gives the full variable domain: EAGVAQSPRYKIIEKRQSVAFWCNPISGHATLYWYQQILGQGPKLLIQFQNNGVVDDSQLPKDRFSAERLKGVDSTLKIQPAKLEDSAVYLCASSLLAGVGNEQYFGPGTRLTVT.

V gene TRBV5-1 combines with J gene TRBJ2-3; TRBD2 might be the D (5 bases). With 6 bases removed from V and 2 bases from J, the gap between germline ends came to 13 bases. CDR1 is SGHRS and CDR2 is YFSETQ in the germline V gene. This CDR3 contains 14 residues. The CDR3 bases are TGCGCCAGCATGGGAGCGCTCGCCACAGATACGCAGTATTTT. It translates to CASMGALATDTQYF.

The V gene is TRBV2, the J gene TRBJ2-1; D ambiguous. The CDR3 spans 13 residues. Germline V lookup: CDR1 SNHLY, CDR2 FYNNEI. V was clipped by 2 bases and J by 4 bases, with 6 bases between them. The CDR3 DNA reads TGTGCCAGCAGTGAAAGACTGTACAATGAGCAGTTCTTC. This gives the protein CASSERLYNEQFF.

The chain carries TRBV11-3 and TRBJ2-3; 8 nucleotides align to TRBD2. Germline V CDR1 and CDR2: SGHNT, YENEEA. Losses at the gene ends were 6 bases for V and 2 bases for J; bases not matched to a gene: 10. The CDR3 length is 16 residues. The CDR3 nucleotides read TGTGCCAGCAGAAATCCGCGGGGGGTCGACACAGATACGCAGTATTTT. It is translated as CASRNPRGVDTDTQYF.

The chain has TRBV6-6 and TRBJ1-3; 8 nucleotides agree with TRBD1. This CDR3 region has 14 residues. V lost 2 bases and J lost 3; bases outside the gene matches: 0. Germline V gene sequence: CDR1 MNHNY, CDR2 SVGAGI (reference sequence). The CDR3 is CASSYGQGGNTIYF. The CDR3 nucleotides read TGTGCCAGCAGTTACGGACAGGGTGGAAACACCATATATTTT.

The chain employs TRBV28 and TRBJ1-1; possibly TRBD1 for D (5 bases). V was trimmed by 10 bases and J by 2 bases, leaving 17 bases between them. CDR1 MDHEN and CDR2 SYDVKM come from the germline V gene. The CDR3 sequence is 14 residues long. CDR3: CATWEWGRNTEAFF. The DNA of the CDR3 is TGTGCCACCTGGGAATGGGGCAGAAACACTGAAGCTTTCTTT.

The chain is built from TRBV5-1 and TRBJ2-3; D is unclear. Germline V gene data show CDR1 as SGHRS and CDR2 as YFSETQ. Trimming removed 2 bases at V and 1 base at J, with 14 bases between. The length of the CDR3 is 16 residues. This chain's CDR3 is CASSFQSLNRTDTQYF. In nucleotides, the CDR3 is TGCGCCAGCAGCTTTCAGTCACTGAATCGCACAGATACGCAGTATTTT.

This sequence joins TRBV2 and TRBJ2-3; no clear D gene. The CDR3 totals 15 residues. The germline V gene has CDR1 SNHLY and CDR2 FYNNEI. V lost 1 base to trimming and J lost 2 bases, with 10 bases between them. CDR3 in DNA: TGTGCCAGCAGTGAAGGTCGACCCTCCACAGATACGCAGTATTTT. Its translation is CASSEGRPSTDTQYF. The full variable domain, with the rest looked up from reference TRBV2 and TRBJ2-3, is EPEVTQTPSHQVTQMGQEVILRCVPISNHLYFYWYRQILGQKVEFLVSFYNNEISEKSEIFDDQFSVERPDGSNFTLKIRSTKLEDSAMYFCASSEGRPSTDTQYFGPGTRLTVL.

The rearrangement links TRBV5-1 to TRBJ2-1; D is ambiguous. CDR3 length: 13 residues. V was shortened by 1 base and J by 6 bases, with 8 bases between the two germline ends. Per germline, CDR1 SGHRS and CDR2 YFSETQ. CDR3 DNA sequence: TGCGCCAGCAGCTTGCAGATTGTCAATGAGCAGTTCTTC. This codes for CASSLQIVNEQFF.

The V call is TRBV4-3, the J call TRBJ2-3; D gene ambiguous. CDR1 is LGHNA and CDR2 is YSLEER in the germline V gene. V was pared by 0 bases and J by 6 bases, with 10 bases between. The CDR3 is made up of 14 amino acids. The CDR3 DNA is TGCGCCAGCAGCCAAGATGTGGAGTCGGATACGCAGTATTTT. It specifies CASSQDVESDTQYF.

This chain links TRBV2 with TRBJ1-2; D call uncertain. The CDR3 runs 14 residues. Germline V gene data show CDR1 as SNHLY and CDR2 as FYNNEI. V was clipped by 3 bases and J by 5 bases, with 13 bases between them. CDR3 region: CASSDQYPGYGYTF. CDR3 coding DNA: TGTGCCAGCAGTGATCAATACCCCGGGTATGGCTACACCTTC. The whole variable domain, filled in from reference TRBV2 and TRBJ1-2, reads EPEVTQTPSHQVTQMGQEVILRCVPISNHLYFYWYRQILGQKVEFLVSFYNNEISEKSEIFDDQFSVERPDGSNFTLKIRSTKLEDSAMYFCASSDQYPGYGYTFGSGTRLTVV.